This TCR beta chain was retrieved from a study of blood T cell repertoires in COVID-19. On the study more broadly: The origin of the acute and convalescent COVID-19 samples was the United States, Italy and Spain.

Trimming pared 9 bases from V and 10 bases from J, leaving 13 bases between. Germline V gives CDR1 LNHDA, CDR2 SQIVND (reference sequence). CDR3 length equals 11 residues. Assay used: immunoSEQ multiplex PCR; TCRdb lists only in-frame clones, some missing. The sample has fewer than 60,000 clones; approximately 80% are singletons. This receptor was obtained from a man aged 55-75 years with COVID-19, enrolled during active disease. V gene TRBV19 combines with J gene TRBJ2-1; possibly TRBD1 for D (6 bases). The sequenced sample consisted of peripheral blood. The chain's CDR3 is CASQQGEEQFF. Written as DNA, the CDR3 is TGTGCCAGCCAACAGGGAGAGGAGCAGTTCTTC.